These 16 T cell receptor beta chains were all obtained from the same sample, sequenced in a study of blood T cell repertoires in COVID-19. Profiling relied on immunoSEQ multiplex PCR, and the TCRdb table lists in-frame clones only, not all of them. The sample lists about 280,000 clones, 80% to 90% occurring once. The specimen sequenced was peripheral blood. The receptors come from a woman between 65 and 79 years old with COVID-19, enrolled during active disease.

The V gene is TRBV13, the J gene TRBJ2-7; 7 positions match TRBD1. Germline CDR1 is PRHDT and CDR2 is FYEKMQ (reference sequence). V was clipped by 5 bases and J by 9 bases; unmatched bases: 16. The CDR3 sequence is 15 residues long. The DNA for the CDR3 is TGTGCCAGCAGCCTGGGGGTAGGGGGCTCTGTTGGGCAGTACTTC. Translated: CASSLGVGGSVGQYF.

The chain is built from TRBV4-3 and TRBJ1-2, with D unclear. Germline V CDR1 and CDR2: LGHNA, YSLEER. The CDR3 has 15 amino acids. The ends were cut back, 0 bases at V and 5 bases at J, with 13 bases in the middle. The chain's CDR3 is CASSQDPRPGYGYTF. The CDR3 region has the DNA TGCGCCAGCAGCCAAGACCCCCGTCCGGGTTATGGCTACACCTTC.

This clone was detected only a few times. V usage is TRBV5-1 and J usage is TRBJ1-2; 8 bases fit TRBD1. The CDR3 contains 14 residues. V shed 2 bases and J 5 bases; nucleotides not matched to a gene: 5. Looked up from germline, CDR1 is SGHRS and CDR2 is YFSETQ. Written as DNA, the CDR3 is TGCGCCAGCAGCTTTGGACAGGGCAAATATGGCTACACCTTC. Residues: CASSFGQGKYGYTF.

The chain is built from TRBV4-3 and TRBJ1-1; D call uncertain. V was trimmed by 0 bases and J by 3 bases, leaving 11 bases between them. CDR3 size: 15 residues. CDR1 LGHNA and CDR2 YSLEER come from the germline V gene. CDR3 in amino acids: CASSQDEGDYTEAFF. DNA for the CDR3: TGCGCCAGCAGCCAAGATGAAGGTGACTACACTGAAGCTTTCTTT.

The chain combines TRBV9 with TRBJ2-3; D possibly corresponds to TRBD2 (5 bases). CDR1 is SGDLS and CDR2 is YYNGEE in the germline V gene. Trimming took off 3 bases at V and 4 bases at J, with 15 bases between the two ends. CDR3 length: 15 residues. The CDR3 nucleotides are TGTGCCAGCAGCGAGCCCGGGAATGCGCCAGATACGCAGTATTTT. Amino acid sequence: CASSEPGNAPDTQYF.

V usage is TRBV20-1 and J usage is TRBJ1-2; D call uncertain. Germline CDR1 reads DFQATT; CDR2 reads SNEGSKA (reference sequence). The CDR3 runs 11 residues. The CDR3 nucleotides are TGCAGCTCCCCCGCTAACTATGGCTACACCTTC. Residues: CSSPANYGYTF.

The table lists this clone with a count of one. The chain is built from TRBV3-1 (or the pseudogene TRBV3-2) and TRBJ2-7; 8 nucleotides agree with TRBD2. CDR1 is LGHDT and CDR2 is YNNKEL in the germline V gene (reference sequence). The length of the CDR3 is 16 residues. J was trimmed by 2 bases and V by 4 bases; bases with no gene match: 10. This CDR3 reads CASSPIPGGGAYEQYF. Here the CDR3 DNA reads TGTGCCAGCAGCCCGATACCCGGGGGGGGTGCCTACGAGCAGTACTTC.

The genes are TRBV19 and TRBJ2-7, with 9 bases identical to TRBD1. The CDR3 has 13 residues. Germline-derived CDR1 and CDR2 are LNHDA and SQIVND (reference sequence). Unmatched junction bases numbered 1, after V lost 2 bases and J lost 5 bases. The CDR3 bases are TGTGCCAGTAGTATAAGGACAGGGGACGAGCAGTACTTC. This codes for CASSIRTGDEQYF.

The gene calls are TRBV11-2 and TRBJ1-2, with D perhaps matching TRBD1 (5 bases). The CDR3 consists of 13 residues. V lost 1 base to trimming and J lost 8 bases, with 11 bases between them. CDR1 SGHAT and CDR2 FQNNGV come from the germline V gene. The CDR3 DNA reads TGTGCCAGCAGCTTAGGATCGCGGGGGGGCTACACCTTC. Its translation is CASSLGSRGGYTF.

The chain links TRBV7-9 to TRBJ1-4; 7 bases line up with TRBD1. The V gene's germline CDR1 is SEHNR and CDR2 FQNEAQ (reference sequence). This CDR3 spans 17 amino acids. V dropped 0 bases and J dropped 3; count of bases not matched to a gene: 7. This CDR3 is CASSLALGQGANEKLFF. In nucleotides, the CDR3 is TGTGCCAGCAGCTTAGCTCTAGGGCAGGGGGCTAATGAAAAACTGTTTTTT.

The CDR3: CASSERRDFYEQYF. The CDR3 nucleotides are TGTGCCAGCAGTGAAAGGAGAGATTTCTACGAGCAGTACTTC. The V gene is TRBV2, the J gene TRBJ2-7; no reliable D call. This CDR3 region has 14 residues. V lost 2 bases, J lost 3 bases, and 11 bases lay in between. Germline V gives CDR1 SNHLY, CDR2 FYNNEI.

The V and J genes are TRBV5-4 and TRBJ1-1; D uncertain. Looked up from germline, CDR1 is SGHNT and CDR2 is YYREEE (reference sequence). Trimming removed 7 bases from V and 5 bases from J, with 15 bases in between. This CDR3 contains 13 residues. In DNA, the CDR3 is TGTGCCAGCGGTGTGGACTGGGCAACTGAAGCTTTCTTT. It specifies CASGVDWATEAFF.

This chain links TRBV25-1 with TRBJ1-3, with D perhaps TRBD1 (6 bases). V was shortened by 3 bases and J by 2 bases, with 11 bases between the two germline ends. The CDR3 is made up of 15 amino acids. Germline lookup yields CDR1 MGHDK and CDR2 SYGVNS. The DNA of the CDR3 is TGTGCCAGCAGTGACATACAGGGAACTGGAAACACCATATATTTT. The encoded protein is CASSDIQGTGNTIYF.

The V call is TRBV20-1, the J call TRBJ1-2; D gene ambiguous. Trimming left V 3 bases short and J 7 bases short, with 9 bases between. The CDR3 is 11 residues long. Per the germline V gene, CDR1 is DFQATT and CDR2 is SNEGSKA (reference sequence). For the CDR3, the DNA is TGCAGTGCTAGCGGTGTCGCTGGCTACACCTTC. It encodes CSASGVAGYTF.

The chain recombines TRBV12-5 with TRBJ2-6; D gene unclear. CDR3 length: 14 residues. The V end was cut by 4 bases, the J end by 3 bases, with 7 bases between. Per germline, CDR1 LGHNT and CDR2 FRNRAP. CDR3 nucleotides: TGTGCTAGTGGTTCTCCTAGTGGGGCCAACGTCCTGACTTTC. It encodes CASGSPSGANVLTF.

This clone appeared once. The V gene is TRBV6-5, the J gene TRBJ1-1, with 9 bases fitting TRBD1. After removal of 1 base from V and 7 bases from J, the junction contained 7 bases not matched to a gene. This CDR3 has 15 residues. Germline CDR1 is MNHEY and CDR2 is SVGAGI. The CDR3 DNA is TGTGCCAGCAGTTACTGGGGACAGGGCAAGGATGAAGCTTTCTTT. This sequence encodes CASSYWGQGKDEAFF.